The 5 T cell receptor beta chains listed next were all sequenced from one sample in a study of PD-L1 blockade in urothelial cancer. The time point: peripheral blood 6 weeks after treatment start. Sequencing used immunoSEQ multiplex PCR; TCRdb keeps in-frame clones, though not all of them. The table records about 23,000 clones, around nine tenths of them present only once. The source was PBMCs, collected around atezolizumab (anti-PD-L1) treatment. Every receptor here comes from a woman aged 55-69 years with urothelial cancer.

This clone has only one observation. This chain connects TRBV4-3 to TRBJ1-2, with D unclear. Germline CDR1 is LGHNA and CDR2 is YSLEER. Trimming shortened V by 1 base and J by 4 bases, and 10 bases separated the two germline ends. The CDR3 covers 14 residues. The CDR3 DNA reads TGCGCCAGCAGCCAAGGAAAGCCGGGCTATGGCTACACCTTC. It is translated as CASSQGKPGYGYTF.

This chain links TRBV7-9 with TRBJ2-3; D uncertain. Germline V gene data show CDR1 as SEHNR and CDR2 as FQNEAQ (reference sequence). The CDR3 is made up of 13 amino acids. Trimming shortened V by 1 base and J by 3 bases, and 5 bases separated the two germline ends. The CDR3 bases are TGTGCCAGCAGCTTAGGAGGAACAGATACGCAGTATTTT. As protein: CASSLGGTDTQYF.

The J gene is TRBJ1-6, the V gene TRBV4-1; 8 bases line up with TRBD1. V lost 0 bases, J lost 7 bases, and 2 bases stayed unmatched. This CDR3 comprises 15 residues. Germline CDR1 MGHRA, CDR2 YSYEKL. As DNA, the CDR3 is TGCGCCAGCAGCCAAGAGGACAGGGCGAATTCACCCCTCCACTTT. Translating gives CASSQEDRANSPLHF.

The rearrangement joins TRBV7-6 to TRBJ2-1; 7 nucleotides line up with TRBD2. V gave up 5 bases and J gave up 6 bases; unmatched junction bases: 10. There are 15 residues in the CDR3. The germline V gene encodes CDR1 SGHVS and CDR2 FNYEAQ. CDR3: CASSRQRGGLNEQFF. Written as DNA, the CDR3 is TGTGCCAGCAGCCGACAGCGGGGTGGCCTCAATGAGCAGTTCTTC.

This chain links TRBV6-6 with TRBJ2-7; TRBD1 matches 7 bases. This CDR3 region has 16 residues. With V trimmed by 5 bases and J by 0 bases, 10 bases remained unmatched. Germline CDR1 is MNHNY and CDR2 is SVGAGI (reference sequence). The CDR3 reads CASSASTGLSSYEQYF. In DNA, the CDR3 is TGTGCCAGCAGTGCCTCGACAGGGCTGAGCTCCTACGAGCAGTACTTC.